This T cell receptor (beta chain) emerged from a study of CD8+CD57+ T cells in acquired aplastic anemia. In the study overall: Mean DNA quantity obtained from sorted CD4+ and CD8+ cells was about 3.2 ug.

This clonotype was seen many times. Antigen unknown. General study points: Patients and controls were not found to differ significantly in CD8+ Simpson's diversity. Both patients and controls carried the same twenty-nine CD8+ CDR3 sequences.

Patients who underwent sequencing had shown CD8+CD57+ cell expansion by flow cytometry. Patients uniformly had severe acquired aplastic anemia. The template used for profiling TCR beta VDJ and CDR3 was genomic DNA. TCRdb fed the reads into MiXCR, producing one record per CDR3 protein. In the table there are fewer than 200,000 distinct CDR3 sequences, approximately 52% of which are singletons. This TCR was sampled from a human donor with aplastic anemia. The sample comprised sorted CD4+, CD8+, or CD8+CD57+ T cells (not recorded which) from PBMCs.

DNA of the CDR3: TGTGCCAGCAGCGCCCGCCCTGTAAGGGACAGGGTAGCCACCGGGGAGCTGTTTTTT. Its translation is CASSARPVRDRVATGELFF. The V gene is TRBV9, the J gene TRBJ2-2; TRBD1 aligns across 9 bases. CDR3 length: 19 residues. The germline gives CDR1 SGDLS, CDR2 YYNGEE. With V trimmed by 3 bases and J by 4 bases, 16 bases remained unmatched.